This TCR beta chain was captured in a study of regulatory T cells in long-lasting Graves disease. Whole-study results and caveats: New patients shared about a thousand public clonotypes, fewer than the approximately 2,500 shared by persistent patients.

Combining iRepertoire HTBI primers with Arm-PCR of CDR3 regions, the authors built TCR beta libraries. TCRdb reprocessed the multiplex PCR reads via MiXCR and lists one record per CDR3 protein. The sample shows 250,000 or so distinct CDR3 sequences, under 20% of them seen only once. Sample time point: newly diagnosed GD, antithyroid drugs for less than 3 months. Generation of the TCR library employed RNA extracted from PBMCs. Germline lookup yields CDR1 MNHEY and CDR2 SMNVEV (reference sequence). Losses at the gene ends were 2 bases for V and 5 bases for J; bases not matched to a gene: 12. The CDR3 runs 17 residues. This clonotype was found many times. What it binds is not known. The sample was also reused in another study, on T cells in Graves' hyperthyroidism and ophthalmopathy. According to that study: Any patient presenting with uncontrolled infection, other autoimmune disease, pregnancy or lactation was left out. TCR CDR3 regions were first amplified by RT-PCR with HTBI primers. Blood shared most expanded thyroid clonotypes above 0.001.

The chain is built from TRBV27 and TRBJ2-3, with 8 positions matching TRBD2. The sequences come from peripheral blood mononuclear cells (PBMCs), collected at new diagnosis, from a patient treated with antithyroid drugs. The TCR originated in a woman under 40 with Graves disease. The CDR3 nucleotides are TGTGCCAGCAGTTTAAATACGGCGGGGGGCCGGGGAGATACGCAGTATTTT. Protein product: CASSLNTAGGRGDTQYF.